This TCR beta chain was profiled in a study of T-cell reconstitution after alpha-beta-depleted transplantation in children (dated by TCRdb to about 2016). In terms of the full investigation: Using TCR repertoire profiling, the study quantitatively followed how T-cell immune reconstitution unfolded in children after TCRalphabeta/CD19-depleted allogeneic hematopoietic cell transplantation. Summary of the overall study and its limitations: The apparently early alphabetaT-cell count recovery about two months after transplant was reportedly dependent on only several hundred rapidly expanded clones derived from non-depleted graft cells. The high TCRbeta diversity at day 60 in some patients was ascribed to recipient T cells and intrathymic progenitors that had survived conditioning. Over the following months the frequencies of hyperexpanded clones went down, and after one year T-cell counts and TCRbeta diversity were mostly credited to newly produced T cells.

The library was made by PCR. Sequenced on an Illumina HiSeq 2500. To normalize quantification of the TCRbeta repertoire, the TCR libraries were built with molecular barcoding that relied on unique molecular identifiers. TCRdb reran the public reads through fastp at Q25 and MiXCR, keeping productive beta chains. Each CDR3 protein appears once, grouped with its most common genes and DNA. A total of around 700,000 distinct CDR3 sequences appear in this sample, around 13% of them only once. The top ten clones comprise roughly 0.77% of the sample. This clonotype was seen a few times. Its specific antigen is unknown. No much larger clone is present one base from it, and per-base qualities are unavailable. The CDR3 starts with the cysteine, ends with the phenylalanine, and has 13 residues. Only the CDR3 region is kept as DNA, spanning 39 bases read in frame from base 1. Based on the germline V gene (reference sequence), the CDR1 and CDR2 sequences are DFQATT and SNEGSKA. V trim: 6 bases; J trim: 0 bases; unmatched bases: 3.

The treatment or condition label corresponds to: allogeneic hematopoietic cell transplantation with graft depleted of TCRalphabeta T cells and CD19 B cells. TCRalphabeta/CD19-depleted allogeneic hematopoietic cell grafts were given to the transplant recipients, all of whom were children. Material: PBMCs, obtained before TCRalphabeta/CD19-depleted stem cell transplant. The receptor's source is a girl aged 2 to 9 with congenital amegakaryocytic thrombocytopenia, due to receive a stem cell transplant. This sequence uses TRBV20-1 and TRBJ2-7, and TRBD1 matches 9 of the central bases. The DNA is TGCAGTGCCCGGGACAGGGTCTCCTACGAGCAGTACTTC. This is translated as CSARDRVSYEQYF.